The 21 T cell receptor beta chains below all came from one sample that was sequenced in a study of early T cells in non-severe SARS-CoV-2 infection. MiXCR, run by TCRdb on the 5' RACE reads, gives a single entry per CDR3 protein. The table includes some 66,000 distinct CDR3 sequences, roughly 13% detected once. Sequenced sample: whole blood. The origin of the receptors is an adult who was a healthcare worker with PCR-confirmed SARS-CoV-2 infection or an uninfected control (not recorded which).

This clonotype was found many times. The DNA for the CDR3 is TGTGCCAGCACCAGGGGCAGAGAAATAAATCAGCCCCAGCATTTT. Protein sequence: CASTRGREINQPQHF. This chain uses TRBV7-9 with TRBJ1-5, with D maybe TRBD1 (6 bases). CDR3 length: 15 residues. V lost 7 bases and J 4 bases, leaving 17 bases between the germline ends. Looked up from germline, CDR1 is SEHNR and CDR2 is FQNEAQ (reference sequence).

This clonotype was detected ten times or more. V and J are TRBV6-2 or TRBV6-3 and TRBJ2-7; 7 bases agree with TRBD1. Germline V gene data show CDR1 as MNHEY and CDR2 as SVGEGT. The CDR3 loop spans 12 amino acids. V lost 6 bases, J lost 5 bases, and 4 bases stayed unmatched. The CDR3 DNA reads TGTGCCAGCAGGGACAGGTTAGACGAGCAGTACTTC. Translating it yields CASRDRLDEQYF.

At least ten counts were recorded for this clonotype. V and J are TRBV7-3 and TRBJ2-5; perhaps TRBD1 as D (6 bases). Trimming took 1 base from V and 7 from J, leaving 22 bases between them. The germline V gene has CDR1 SGHTA and CDR2 FQGTGA. The CDR3 contains 17 residues. The chain's CDR3 is CASSLMARDPGVVTQYF. The CDR3 DNA follows: TGTGCCAGCAGCTTAATGGCTCGCGACCCAGGGGTAGTGACCCAGTACTTC.

This clonotype showed up just a few times. In nucleotides, the CDR3 is TGTGCCAGCAGGCAGCGGGAGCGGAATGAGCAGTTCTTC. Protein: CASRQRERNEQFF. This sequence joins TRBV12-3 or TRBV12-4 and TRBJ2-1; 8 positions agree with TRBD2. V lost 6 bases and J lost 7; bases outside the gene matches: 5. CDR3 length equals 13 residues.

The chain combines TRBV27 with TRBJ2-2; 15 nucleotides align to TRBD2. CDR3 length equals 17 residues. The germline gives CDR1 MNHEY, CDR2 SMNVEV (reference sequence). J gave up 6 bases and V 7 bases, and 9 bases lay outside the gene matches. The DNA for the CDR3 is TGTGCCAGCACCCGGACTAGCGGGGGGGCCAGCGCCGGGGAGCTGTTTTTT. It specifies CASTRTSGGASAGELFF.

This clonotype has just a few counts. The chain couples TRBV30 to TRBJ1-5; D not resolved. Trimming shortened V by 4 bases and J by 2 bases, and 12 bases separated the two germline ends. The germline V gene encodes CDR1 GTSNPN and CDR2 SVGIG (reference sequence). The CDR3 loop spans 14 amino acids. CDR3 amino acids: CAWNNLGGNQPQHF. For the CDR3, the DNA is TGTGCCTGGAATAACCTTGGAGGCAATCAGCCCCAGCATTTT.

There are many counts of this clonotype. The J gene is TRBJ1-1, the V gene TRBV9; perhaps TRBD1 as D (6 bases). Germline V gene sequence: CDR1 SGDLS, CDR2 YYNGEE. Trimming took 5 bases from V and 1 from J, leaving 9 bases between them. The CDR3 has 13 amino acids. In DNA, the CDR3 is TGTGCCAGCAGTCGGGGGCCGAACACTGAAGCTTTCTTT. Translation: CASSRGPNTEAFF.

This clonotype was seen a handful of times. The gene calls are TRBV11-2 and TRBJ1-1; possibly TRBD1 for D (6 bases). The CDR3 runs 15 residues. From germline, CDR1 is SGHAT and CDR2 FQNNGV. Trimming cost V 0 bases and J 4 bases, with 12 bases left between them. The CDR3 loop reads CASSLEGTGSTEAFF. CDR3 sequence (DNA): TGTGCCAGCAGCTTAGAGGGTACAGGGAGCACTGAAGCTTTCTTT. The variable domain in full, with the rest retrieved from reference TRBV11-2 and TRBJ1-1, is EAGVAQSPRYKIIEKRQSVAFWCNPISGHATLYWYQQILGQGPKLLIQFQNNGVVDDSQLPKDRFSAERLKGVDSTLKIQPAKLEDSAVYLCASSLEGTGSTEAFFGQGTRLTVV.

A few counts support this clonotype. The J gene is TRBJ2-5, the V gene TRBV6-2 or TRBV6-3, with D possibly TRBD2 on 6 matching bases. Trimming took 5 bases from V and 0 from J, leaving 10 bases between them. CDR3 size: 14 residues. From germline, CDR1 is MNHEY and CDR2 SVGEGT. This chain's CDR3 is CASSPRDYQETQYF. CDR3 DNA: TGTGCCAGCAGTCCCAGGGACTACCAAGAGACCCAGTACTTC.

This clonotype was seen at least ten times. The chain recombines TRBV10-3 with TRBJ1-2, with 10 positions matching TRBD1. The CDR3 length is 15 residues. The junction had 5 bases not matched to a gene; V was cut back by 3 bases and J by 4 bases. Looked up from germline, CDR1 is ENHRY and CDR2 is SYGVKD. CDR3 residues: CAISDGTGDGYGYTF. DNA for the CDR3: TGTGCCATCAGTGACGGGACAGGGGACGGCTATGGCTACACCTTC.

This clonotype came up many times. The gene calls are TRBV4-2 and TRBJ2-1, with TRBD2 matching over 7 bases. Germline V gene lookup returns CDR1 LGHNA and CDR2 YNFKEQ. CDR3 length equals 16 residues. The V gene end was trimmed by 0 bases and the J gene end by 4 bases; junction bases not matched to a gene: 6. The CDR3 reads CASSQDWLAVYNEQFF. The CDR3 DNA follows: TGTGCCAGCAGCCAAGATTGGCTAGCGGTTTACAATGAGCAGTTCTTC.

J is TRBJ1-3 and V is TRBV9, with no clear D. Looked up from germline, CDR1 is SGDLS and CDR2 is YYNGEE. Between the trimmed V and J ends, which lost 3 bases and 3 bases, there was a span of 1 base. This CDR3 contains 11 residues. CDR3 nucleotides: TGTGCCAGCAGCGATGGAAACACCATATATTTT. It encodes CASSDGNTIYF.

This clonotype has at least ten counts. The rearrangement links TRBV5-6 to TRBJ2-1, with 12 nucleotides matching TRBD2. CDR3 length: 19 amino acids. CDR1 SGHDT and CDR2 YYEEEE come from the germline V gene. With 7 bases clipped from V and 4 bases from J, the junction kept 18 bases outside the gene matches. CDR3 amino acids: CASASRSGLAGSYYNEQFF. The CDR3 nucleotides read TGTGCCAGCGCTTCCCGCTCGGGACTAGCGGGTTCTTATTACAATGAGCAGTTCTTC.

This sequence joins TRBV5-1 and TRBJ2-3, with D possibly matching TRBD2 (5 bases). This CDR3 has 14 residues. Trimming removed 5 bases at V and 2 bases at J, with 12 bases between. Germline V gives CDR1 SGHRS, CDR2 YFSETQ. Written as DNA, the CDR3 is TGCGCCAGCAGGCCCGACTACCTCACAGATACGCAGTATTTT. Residues: CASRPDYLTDTQYF.

This clonotype was counted at least ten times. The rearrangement uses TRBV7-8 and TRBJ1-3; D is ambiguous. The CDR3 runs 15 residues. Germline assignment: CDR1 SGHVS and CDR2 FQNEAQ. V lost 0 bases to trimming and J lost 3 bases, with 9 bases between them. CDR3 protein: CASSLADNYGNTIYF. CDR3 DNA sequence: TGTGCCAGCAGCTTAGCGGATAACTATGGAAACACCATATATTTT.

A few counts support this clonotype. The chain links TRBV19 to TRBJ2-2; unclear D gene. Trimming pared 0 bases from V and 1 base from J, leaving 3 bases between. CDR3 length: 14 amino acids. From germline, CDR1 is LNHDA and CDR2 SQIVND (reference sequence). CDR3 in amino acids: CASSIDWNTGELFF. The CDR3 DNA reads as TGTGCCAGTAGTATAGATTGGAACACCGGGGAGCTGTTTTTT.

This clonotype was observed a handful of times. V usage is TRBV29-1 and J usage is TRBJ2-2; 7 bases are a match to TRBD1. With V trimmed by 7 bases and J by 0 bases, 5 bases remained unmatched. This CDR3 comprises 14 residues. In germline, CDR1 is SQVTM, CDR2 ANQGSEA. The CDR3 region has the DNA TGCAGCGCTGTCGGGACAGCGAACACCGGGGAGCTGTTTTTT. Residues: CSAVGTANTGELFF.

This clonotype came up a few times. This chain connects TRBV11-3 to TRBJ1-1; D gene uncertain. The germline V gene has CDR1 SGHNT and CDR2 YENEEA. This CDR3 region has 19 residues. V lost 9 bases, J lost 13 bases, and 42 bases lay in between. CDR3 nucleotide sequence: TGTGCCAGTAACCCACCCCCCTTCCATGACCTCGGTCGTGCACTGAAGCTTTTCTTT. It specifies CASNPPPFHDLGRALKLFF.

The table lists this clonotype with many counts. The genes are TRBV6-1 and TRBJ1-5; D is ambiguous. V was trimmed by 6 bases and J by 1 base, leaving 4 bases between them. The CDR3 length is 12 residues. Germline CDR1 reads MNHNS; CDR2 reads SASEGT. CDR3 sequence (DNA): TGTGCCAGCAGAATAAGCAATCAGCCCCAGCATTTT. Translating gives CASRISNQPQHF.

This clonotype has only a few counts. V usage is TRBV14 and J usage is TRBJ2-5; D is unclear. This CDR3 region has 14 residues. The V end lost 1 base, the J end lost 6 bases, and 12 bases lay between the germline ends. Germline V gene lookup returns CDR1 SGHDN and CDR2 FVKESK. The CDR3 DNA reads as TGTGCCAGCAGCCAAGGTCTCATAAGAAAGACCCAGTACTTC. Translation gives CASSQGLIRKTQYF.

Many counts were recorded for this clonotype. This rearrangement joins TRBV7-9 to TRBJ1-4; D not certain. This CDR3 region has 17 residues. V lost 5 bases, J lost 0 bases, and 16 bases lay in between. CDR1 is SEHNR, CDR2 FQNEAQ, per germline (reference sequence). CDR3: CASSPGLREATNEKLFF. In nucleotides, the CDR3 is TGTGCCAGCAGCCCGGGTTTAAGGGAAGCAACTAATGAAAAACTGTTTTTT. Using reference TRBV7-9 and TRBJ1-4 for the parts outside the CDR3, the full variable domain is DTGVSQNPRHKITKRGQNVTFRCDPISEHNRLYWYRQTLGQGPEFLTYFQNEAQLEKSRLLSDRFSAERPKGSFSTLEIQRTEQGDSAMYLCASSPGLREATNEKLFFGSGTQLSVL.